The sequence of this T cell receptor (beta chain) was determined in a study of cytomegalovirus exposure and HLA in healthy donors. The study ran its PCR with 60 Vbeta and 13 Jbeta primers. Some clones are missing from TCRdb's copy, which holds only in-frame ones; the method was immunoSEQ multiplex PCR. The sample consists of roughly 110,000 clones, just under 75% of them appearing once. Whole-study results and caveats: The authors considered a cluster of highly shared sequence variants likely to be a sequencing artifact. Researchers reported that three CMV-associated chains were confirmed in vitro as CMV antigen-specific.

Trimming took off 2 bases at V and 8 bases at J, with 9 bases between the two ends. CDR3 length equals 13 residues. CDR1 MDHEN and CDR2 SYDVKM come from the germline V gene. Notes on this clone: The antigen is not known.

The receptor comes from a human donor in good health. The gene calls are TRBV28 and TRBJ2-2; tentative D call: TRBD1 (5 bases). The sequenced sample was PBMCs. Here the CDR3 DNA reads TGTGCCAGCAGTTTAGTGGGGCCGGGGGAGCTGTTTTTT. Protein: CASSLVGPGELFF.